The present T cell receptor (beta chain) was sequenced within a study of OX40 agonist ivuxolimab in advanced cancers. In the study overall: Participants averaged roughly 57 years of age (range about 23 to 80) and were around 80% male.

The method was immunoSEQ multiplex PCR; TCRdb's version includes in-frame clones alone and lacks a portion of them. The top ten clones hold 0.5% to 0.65% of a sample with about 100,000 clones, about 91% of them seen once. V lost 4 bases and J lost 3, with 13 bases in between. Per germline, CDR1 MNHEY and CDR2 SVGAGI. The CDR3 spans 14 residues. The rearrangement uses TRBV6-5 and TRBJ2-7, with D maybe TRBD1 (7 bases). Here the sequenced sample was CD4+ or CD8+ T cells sorted from blood, taken in a trial of the OX40 agonist ivuxolimab. The TCR originated in an adult with an advanced solid tumor such as melanoma, head and neck, liver or kidney cancer. The CDR3 DNA is TGTGCCAGCAGTTTTGGAGGGGGCAACTACGAGCAGTACTTC. It translates to CASSFGGGNYEQYF.